The 24 T cell receptor beta chains given below trace back to one sample, sequenced in a study of early T cells in non-severe SARS-CoV-2 infection. MiXCR was run by TCRdb on the 5' RACE reads, yielding one entry per CDR3 protein. The profile covers about 67,000 distinct CDR3 sequences, with under 14% appearing a single time and 3% to 4.5% taken by the ten largest. Sequencing was done on a sample of whole blood. The receptors stem from an adult who was a healthcare worker with PCR-confirmed SARS-CoV-2 infection or an uninfected control (not recorded which).

This clonotype was found many times. The chain carries TRBV9 and TRBJ2-1; 12 bases are a match to TRBD2. The CDR3 runs 16 residues. V trimming: 4 bases; J trimming: 5 bases; junction bases outside the gene matches: 7. CDR1 is SGDLS, CDR2 YYNGEE, per germline. The CDR3 sequence: CASSTGGLAGHNEQFF. DNA for the CDR3: TGTGCCAGCAGCACCGGGGGACTAGCGGGCCACAATGAGCAGTTCTTC. The variable domain in full, completed from reference TRBV9 and TRBJ2-1, reads DSGVTQTPKHLITATGQRVTLRCSPRSGDLSVYWYQQSLDQGLQFLIQYYNGEERAKGNILERFSAQQFPDLHSELNLSSLELGDSALYFCASSTGGLAGHNEQFFGPGTRLTVL.

This clonotype turned up a few times. This rearrangement joins TRBV11-1 to TRBJ2-1; 10 bases are a match to TRBD1. V shed 6 bases, J shed 8 bases, and the junction held 13 bases outside the gene matches. The V gene's germline CDR1 is SGHAT and CDR2 FQDESV (reference sequence). This CDR3 spans 16 amino acids. The chain's CDR3 is CASRKRGQGVFHEQFF. The CDR3 DNA sequence: TGTGCCAGCAGAAAGCGCGGACAGGGGGTTTTCCATGAGCAGTTCTTC.

This clonotype was seen ten or more times. This rearrangement joins TRBV7-2 to TRBJ2-2, with TRBD2 as a possible D gene (5 bases). The CDR3 totals 15 residues. CDR1 is SGHTA and CDR2 is FQGNSA in the germline V gene. V lost 1 base and J lost 5, with 11 bases in between. CDR3 in DNA: TGTGCCAGCAGCTTAGAACGACTACTTACCGGGGAGCTGTTTTTT. It specifies CASSLERLLTGELFF.

V usage is TRBV30 and J usage is TRBJ2-7, with D uncertain. Germline V gene sequence: CDR1 GTSNPN, CDR2 SVGIG (reference sequence). The CDR3 has 11 amino acids. Trimming cost V 4 bases and J 5 bases, with 9 bases left between them. CDR3 DNA sequence: TGTGCCTGGACCGCCGCGCACGAGCAGTACTTC. Translating it yields CAWTAAHEQYF. Supplemented by reference TRBV30 and TRBJ2-7, the full variable domain reads SQTIHQWPATLVQPVGSPLSLECTVEGTSNPNLYWYRQAAGRGLQLLFYSVGIGQISSEVPQNLSASRPQDRQFILSSKKLLLSDSGFYLCAWTAAHEQYFGPGTRLTVT.

At least ten counts were recorded for this clonotype. The chain couples TRBV5-1 to TRBJ1-6; perhaps TRBD1 as D (5 bases). The CDR3 is 15 amino acids. Between the trimmed V and J ends, which lost 4 bases and 10 bases, there was a span of 18 bases. The germline V gene has CDR1 SGHRS and CDR2 YFSETQ. For the CDR3, the DNA is TGCGCCAGCAGCCAAACCCGGGGCGTCGGGTCACCCCTCCACTTT. Protein product: CASSQTRGVGSPLHF.

This clonotype was seen repeatedly, ten times or more. V gene TRBV7-2 combines with J gene TRBJ2-1; either TRBD1 or TRBD2 may supply D (5 bases each). The CDR3 length is 16 residues. Trimming removed 2 bases from V and 6 bases from J, with 17 bases in between. Germline V gene sequence: CDR1 SGHTA, CDR2 FQGNSA. Written as DNA, the CDR3 is TGTGCCAGCAGCTTAATCGCCCGAGGGGAACTCAATGAGCAGTTCTTC. This sequence encodes CASSLIARGELNEQFF. The complete variable domain, with remaining parts taken from reference TRBV7-2 and TRBJ2-1, reads GAGVSQSPSNKVTEKGKDVELRCDPISGHTALYWYRQSLGQGLEFLIYFQGNSAPDKSGLPSDRFSAERTGGSVSTLTIQRTQQEDSAVYLCASSLIARGELNEQFFGPGTRLTVL.

The chain is built from TRBV19 and TRBJ2-1, with TRBD2 identical over 8 bases. Germline trimming cut 6 bases from V and 7 bases from J; bases unmatched to any gene: 5. CDR1 and CDR2 (germline): LNHDA, SQIVND (reference sequence). The CDR3 runs 13 residues. This CDR3 is CASRGLGENEQFF. In nucleotides, the CDR3 is TGTGCCAGTAGGGGACTAGGGGAGAATGAGCAGTTCTTC.

In its sample, this clonotype was seen many times. The chain uses TRBV7-9 and TRBJ1-2, with 7 bases aligning to TRBD1. CDR1 and CDR2 (germline): SEHNR, FQNEAQ (reference sequence). The CDR3 consists of 15 residues. Trimming took 4 bases from V and 10 from J; bases not matched to a gene: 15. CDR3 protein: CASSSRTGTAGVYTF. The CDR3 DNA reads as TGTGCCAGCAGCTCCCGAACCGGGACAGCCGGAGTCTACACCTTC. Variable domain in full (rest from reference TRBV7-9 and TRBJ1-2): DTGVSQNPRHKITKRGQNVTFRCDPISEHNRLYWYRQTLGQGPEFLTYFQNEAQLEKSRLLSDRFSAERPKGSFSTLEIQRTEQGDSAMYLCASSSRTGTAGVYTFGSGTRLTVV.

This clonotype appeared many times. The chain is built from TRBV18 and TRBJ1-6, with D tentatively TRBD1 (6 bases). Germline V gene lookup returns CDR1 KGHSH and CDR2 LQKENI. CDR3 length: 19 residues. V lost 3 bases to trimming and J lost 9 bases, with 27 bases between them. CDR3 nucleotides: TGTGCCAGCTCACCGAAGCTCCGGACAGACAGTTCTACCCGTTCACCCCTCCACTTT. It yields the protein CASSPKLRTDSSTRSPLHF.

As for this clonotype: A read error may be the cause here, since a much bigger clone is one base away. V and J are TRBV4-2 and TRBJ2-5, with a possible D match to TRBD1 (6 bases). CDR3 length: 14 amino acids. The germline V and J ends were trimmed by 3 bases and 1 base, with 9 bases remaining between them. From germline, CDR1 is LGHNA and CDR2 YNFKEQ. The DNA of the CDR3 is TGTGCCAGCAGCCACGGACAGATCCAAGAGACCCAGTACTTC. Translated: CASSHGQIQETQYF.

The V and J genes are TRBV6-5 and TRBJ2-1; D unresolved. Trimming left V 10 bases short and J 7 bases short, with 17 bases between. This CDR3 has 13 amino acids. Germline assignment: CDR1 MNHEY and CDR2 SVGAGI. CDR3 amino acids: CATSDWSENEQFF. CDR3 in DNA: TGTGCCACCTCCGACTGGAGTGAAAATGAGCAGTTCTTC.

This clonotype was seen ten or more times. The chain links TRBV18 to TRBJ2-1; no firm D call. The CDR3 runs 15 residues. Germline CDR1 reads KGHSH; CDR2 reads LQKENI. V was cut by 2 bases and J by 0 bases, with 8 bases left in between. The CDR3 DNA follows: TGTGCCAGCTCACCAGGGGATGTCTCCTACAATGAGCAGTTCTTC. Protein product: CASSPGDVSYNEQFF.

There are a few counts of this clonotype. V and J are TRBV12-3 or TRBV12-4 and TRBJ2-7; 7 bases are a match to TRBD1. The CDR3 is 13 amino acids. The junction had 4 bases not matched to a gene; V was cut back by 5 bases and J by 3 bases. CDR3: CASSPGQVYEQYF. As DNA, the CDR3 is TGTGCCAGCAGTCCTGGACAGGTCTACGAGCAGTACTTC.

V is TRBV2 and J is TRBJ2-2, with D tentatively TRBD2 (6 bases). Germline V gene data show CDR1 as SNHLY and CDR2 as FYNNEI. CDR3 length equals 15 residues. Deletions cut 8 bases from V and 4 bases from J, with 17 bases between. As DNA, the CDR3 is TGTGCCAGCGCTACCAGGGCGCGGGGCACCGGGGAGCTGTTTTTT. Translated, it gives CASATRARGTGELFF.

This clonotype was observed many times. The V and J genes are TRBV5-1 and TRBJ2-3; D remains ambiguous. CDR1 SGHRS and CDR2 YFSETQ come from the germline V gene. V was pared by 5 bases and J by 0 bases, with 7 bases between. The CDR3 has 13 amino acids. The CDR3 is CASSSGSTDTQYF. Written as DNA, the CDR3 is TGCGCCAGCAGTAGTGGGAGCACAGATACGCAGTATTTT.

Comment on this clonotype: A much larger clone sits a single nucleotide away, making a read error possible. The chain combines TRBV11-3 with TRBJ2-3; 7 bases line up with TRBD2. CDR3 length: 13 residues. Germline CDR1 SGHNT, CDR2 YENEEA. The CDR3 is CVSSSRGSDTQYF. CDR3 DNA sequence: TGTGTCAGCAGCTCGCGGGGGTCAGATACGCAGTATTTT.

This clonotype appeared many times. The V call is TRBV6-6, the J call TRBJ2-3; D might be TRBD2 (5 bases). In germline, CDR1 is MNHNY, CDR2 SVGAGI (reference sequence). This CDR3 is 18 amino acids long. Trimming took 6 bases from V and 4 from J, leaving 26 bases between them. The CDR3 coding sequence is TGTGCCAGCAGCAACTCTTACTCTAGCCCCCAACGCCCAGATACGCAGTATTTT. Translating it yields CASSNSYSSPQRPDTQYF.

There are many counts of this clonotype. The V gene is TRBV7-9, the J gene TRBJ1-1, with a tentative D call TRBD1 (5 bases). The CDR3 is 18 residues long. CDR1 and CDR2 (germline): SEHNR, FQNEAQ (reference sequence). V was shortened by 5 bases and J by 0 bases, with 22 bases between the two germline ends. The CDR3: CASSATGLPNPMNTEAFF. CDR3 coding DNA: TGTGCCAGCAGCGCAACAGGACTCCCGAACCCCATGAACACTGAAGCTTTCTTT.

This rearrangement joins TRBV5-1 to TRBJ1-5; D unclear. This CDR3 has 15 amino acids. The germline CDR1 and CDR2 sequences are SGHRS and YFSETQ. V lost 3 bases, J lost 6 bases, and 16 bases lay in between. For the CDR3, the DNA is TGCGCCAGCAGCTGGGAGGGCGAGTGGGGTCAGCCCCAGCATTTT. This encodes CASSWEGEWGQPQHF.

In this sample, this clonotype turned up many times. Given the absence of the conserved phenylalanine or tryptophan at the CDR3 end, a read error is likely. The DNA is left out, because the CDR3 cannot be placed on it with certainty; the CDR3 is given as TCRdb lists it. The chain uses TRBV18 and TRBJ2-3; the D call of TRBD2 is as the table states it, not checked on the DNA. Inclusive of both ends, the CDR3 amounts to 13 amino acids. From germline, CDR1 is KGHSH and CDR2 LQKENI. This CDR3 reads CASSPVAGDTPTA.

This clonotype was detected many times. This chain links TRBV6-5 with TRBJ2-3; D call uncertain. V was pared by 4 bases and J by 3 bases, with 11 bases between. Germline V CDR1 and CDR2: MNHEY, SVGAGI. This CDR3 has 14 amino acids. CDR3 in DNA: TGTGCCAGCAGTTCGTCGGTAGGGACAGATACGCAGTATTTT. Protein: CASSSSVGTDTQYF.

Ten or more counts support this clonotype. The chain employs TRBV6-1 and TRBJ2-5; TRBD2 aligns across 7 bases. The CDR3 is 15 residues long. The junction had 6 bases not matched to a gene; V was cut back by 0 bases and J by 5 bases. The germline V gene encodes CDR1 MNHNS and CDR2 SASEGT. The CDR3 region is CASSEALRGDETQYF. The CDR3 coding sequence is TGTGCCAGCAGTGAAGCGCTTCGGGGGGACGAGACCCAGTACTTC.

In this sample, this clonotype turned up many times. One junction end does not reproduce the germline sequence, and a read error may be involved. The chain is built from TRBV18 and TRBJ1-1, with D tentatively TRBD1 (5 bases). This CDR3 contains 13 residues. Germline assignment: CDR1 KGHSH and CDR2 LQKENI. The CDR3 loop reads CASSPEGNAEAFF. The DNA of the CDR3 is TGTGCCAGCTCACCTGAGGGGAACGCTGAAGCTTTCTTT.

This clonotype has more than one count but fewer than ten. The rearrangement joins TRBV9 to TRBJ1-1; no reliable D call. V shed 7 bases and J shed 1 base, with 14 bases lying between them. Germline CDR1 reads SGDLS; CDR2 reads YYNGEE. This CDR3 has 14 residues. CDR3 sequence reads: CASSRRAENTEAFF. In nucleotides, the CDR3 is TGTGCCAGCTCCCGTCGGGCAGAGAACACTGAAGCTTTCTTT.